The clone carrying this T cell receptor beta chain was observed once. What it recognizes is unknown. CDR1 is SGHDN and CDR2 is FVKESK in the germline V gene. CDR3 size: 11 residues. V lost 1 base to trimming and J lost 4 bases, with 2 bases between them. This entry is derived from a study of cytomegalovirus exposure and HLA in healthy donors. General study results and limits: Indistinguishable V segments such as TRBV6-2 and TRBV6-3 were excluded. Previously analyzed data showed that most TCR beta V segments were productive at a frequency of about 90% or about 30%.

Vbeta (60) and Jbeta (13) primers were used in the PCR. The repertoire was sequenced with immunoSEQ multiplex PCR; TCRdb's copy has only in-frame clones and lacks some. The sample consists of roughly 49,000 clones, roughly 73% of them appearing once. The TCR comes from a middle-aged woman in good health and CMV-seropositive. Sequencing input: PBMCs. This sequence joins TRBV14 and TRBJ2-7; no clear D. CDR3 sequence reads: CASSQVYEQYF. In DNA, the CDR3 is TGTGCCAGCAGCCAAGTATACGAGCAGTACTTC.